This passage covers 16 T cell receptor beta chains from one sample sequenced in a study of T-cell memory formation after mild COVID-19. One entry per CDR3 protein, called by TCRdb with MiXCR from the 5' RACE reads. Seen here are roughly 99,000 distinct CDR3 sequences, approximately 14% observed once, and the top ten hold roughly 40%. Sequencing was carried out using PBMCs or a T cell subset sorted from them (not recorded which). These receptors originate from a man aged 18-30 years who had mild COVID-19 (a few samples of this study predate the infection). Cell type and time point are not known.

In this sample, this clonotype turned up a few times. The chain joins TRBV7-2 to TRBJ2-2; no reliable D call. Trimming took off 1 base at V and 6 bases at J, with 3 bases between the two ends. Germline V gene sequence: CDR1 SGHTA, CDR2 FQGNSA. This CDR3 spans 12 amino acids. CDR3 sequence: CASSLEAGELFF. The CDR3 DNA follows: TGTGCCAGCAGCTTAGAGGCCGGGGAGCTGTTTTTT.

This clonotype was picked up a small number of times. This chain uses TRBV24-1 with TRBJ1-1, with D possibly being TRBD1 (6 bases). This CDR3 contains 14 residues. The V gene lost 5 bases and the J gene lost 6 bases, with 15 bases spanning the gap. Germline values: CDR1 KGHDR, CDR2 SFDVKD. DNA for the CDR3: TGTGCCACCAGTGCCAAGGGGGAGGGAGCTGAAGCTTTCTTT. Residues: CATSAKGEGAEAFF.

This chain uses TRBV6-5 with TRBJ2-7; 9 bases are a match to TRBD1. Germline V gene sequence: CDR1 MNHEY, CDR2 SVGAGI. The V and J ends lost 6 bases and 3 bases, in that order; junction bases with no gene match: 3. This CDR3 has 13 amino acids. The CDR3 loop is CASSPTGGYEQYF. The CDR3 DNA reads TGTGCCAGCAGCCCGACAGGGGGCTACGAGCAGTACTTC.

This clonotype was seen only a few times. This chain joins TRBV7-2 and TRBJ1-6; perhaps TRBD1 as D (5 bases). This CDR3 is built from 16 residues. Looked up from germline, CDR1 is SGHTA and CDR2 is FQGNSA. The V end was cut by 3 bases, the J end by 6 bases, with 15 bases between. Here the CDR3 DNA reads TGTGCCAGCAGCTTTCTCAGGGCTACGGGTAATTCACCCCTCCACTTT. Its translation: CASSFLRATGNSPLHF.

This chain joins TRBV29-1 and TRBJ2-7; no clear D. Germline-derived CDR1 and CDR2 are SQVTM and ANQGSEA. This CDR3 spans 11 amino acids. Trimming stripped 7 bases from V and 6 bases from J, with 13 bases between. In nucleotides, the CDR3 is TGCAGCGGGGGAAACGGCGGCGAGCAGTACGTC. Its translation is CSGGNGGEQYV.

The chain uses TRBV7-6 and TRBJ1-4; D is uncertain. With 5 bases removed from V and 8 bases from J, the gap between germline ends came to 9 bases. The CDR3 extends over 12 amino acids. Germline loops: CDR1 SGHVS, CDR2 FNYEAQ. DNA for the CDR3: TGTGCCAGCAGCGATGGAGGAGAAAAACTGTTTTTT. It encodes CASSDGGEKLFF. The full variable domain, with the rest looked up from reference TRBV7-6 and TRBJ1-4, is GAGVSQSPRYKVTKRGQDVALRCDPISGHVSLYWYRQALGQGPEFLTYFNYEAQQDKSGLPNDRFSAERPEGSISTLTIQRTEQRDSAMYRCASSDGGEKLFFGSGTQLSVL.

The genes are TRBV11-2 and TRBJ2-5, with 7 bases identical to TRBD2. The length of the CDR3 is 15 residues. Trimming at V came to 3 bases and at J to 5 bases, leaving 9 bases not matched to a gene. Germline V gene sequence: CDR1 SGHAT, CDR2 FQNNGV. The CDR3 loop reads CASSFFPRGEETQYF. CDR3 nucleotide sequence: TGTGCCAGCAGCTTTTTCCCCCGGGGGGAGGAGACCCAGTACTTC.

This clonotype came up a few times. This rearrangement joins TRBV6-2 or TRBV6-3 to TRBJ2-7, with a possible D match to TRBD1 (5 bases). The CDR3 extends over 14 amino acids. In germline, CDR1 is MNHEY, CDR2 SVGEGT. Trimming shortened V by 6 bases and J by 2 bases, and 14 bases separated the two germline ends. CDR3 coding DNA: TGTGCCAGCAGCCACTATCAGGGCGCCTACGAGCAGTACGTC. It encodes CASSHYQGAYEQYV.

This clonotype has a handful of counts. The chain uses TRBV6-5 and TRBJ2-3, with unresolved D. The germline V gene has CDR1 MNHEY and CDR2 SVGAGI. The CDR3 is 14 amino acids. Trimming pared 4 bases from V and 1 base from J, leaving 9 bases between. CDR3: CASSSTPRTDTQYF. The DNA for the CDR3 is TGTGCCAGCAGTTCGACACCTCGCACAGATACGCAGTATTTT.

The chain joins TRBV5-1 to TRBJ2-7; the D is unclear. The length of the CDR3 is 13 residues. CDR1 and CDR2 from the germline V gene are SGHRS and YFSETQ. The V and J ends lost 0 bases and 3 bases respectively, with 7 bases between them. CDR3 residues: CASSLVPSYEQYF. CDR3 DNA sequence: TGCGCCAGCAGCTTGGTTCCAAGCTACGAGCAGTACTTC.

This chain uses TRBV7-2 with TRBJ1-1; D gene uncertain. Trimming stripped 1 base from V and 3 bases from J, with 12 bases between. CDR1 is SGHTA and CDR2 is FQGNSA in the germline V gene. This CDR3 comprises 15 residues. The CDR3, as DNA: TGTGCCAGCAGCTTAGGTGTGGGGATGGACACTGAAGCTTTCTTT. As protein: CASSLGVGMDTEAFF.

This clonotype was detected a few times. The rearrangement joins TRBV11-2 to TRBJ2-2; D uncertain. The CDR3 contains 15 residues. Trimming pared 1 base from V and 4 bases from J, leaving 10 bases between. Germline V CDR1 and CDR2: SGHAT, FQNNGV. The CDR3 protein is CASSLGSSFTGELFF. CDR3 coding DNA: TGTGCCAGCAGCTTAGGCTCTAGTTTCACCGGGGAGCTGTTTTTT. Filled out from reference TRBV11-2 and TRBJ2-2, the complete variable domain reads EAGVAQSPRYKIIEKRQSVAFWCNPISGHATLYWYQQILGQGPKLLIQFQNNGVVDDSQLPKDRFSAERLKGVDSTLKIQPAKLEDSAVYLCASSLGSSFTGELFFGEGSRLTVL.

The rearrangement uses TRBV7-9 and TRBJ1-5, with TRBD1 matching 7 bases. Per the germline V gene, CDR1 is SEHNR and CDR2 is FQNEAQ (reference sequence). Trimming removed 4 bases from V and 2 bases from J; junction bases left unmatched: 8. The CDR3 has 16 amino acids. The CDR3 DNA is TGTGCCAGCAGCTCATCCGGGACAGAGGGCAATCAGCCCCAGCATTTT. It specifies CASSSSGTEGNQPQHF.

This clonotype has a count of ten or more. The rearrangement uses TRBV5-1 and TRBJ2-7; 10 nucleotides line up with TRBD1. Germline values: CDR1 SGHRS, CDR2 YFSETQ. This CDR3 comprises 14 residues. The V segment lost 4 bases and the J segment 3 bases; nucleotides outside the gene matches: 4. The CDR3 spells CASSARTGGYEQYF. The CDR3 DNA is TGCGCCAGCAGCGCCAGGACAGGGGGCTACGAGCAGTACTTC.

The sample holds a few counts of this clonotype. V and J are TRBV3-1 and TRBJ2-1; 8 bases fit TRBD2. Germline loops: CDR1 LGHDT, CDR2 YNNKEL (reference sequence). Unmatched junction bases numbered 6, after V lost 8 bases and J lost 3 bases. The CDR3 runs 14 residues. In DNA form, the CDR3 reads TGTGCCAGCCGGGGACTAGGAAGCTACAATGAGCAGTTCTTC. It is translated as CASRGLGSYNEQFF.

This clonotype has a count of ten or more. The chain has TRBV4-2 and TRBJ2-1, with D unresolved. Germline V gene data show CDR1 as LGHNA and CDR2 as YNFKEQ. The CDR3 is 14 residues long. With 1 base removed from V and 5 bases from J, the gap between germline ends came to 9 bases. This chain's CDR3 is CASSQVLTHNEQFF. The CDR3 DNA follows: TGTGCCAGCAGCCAAGTACTCACCCACAATGAGCAGTTCTTC.